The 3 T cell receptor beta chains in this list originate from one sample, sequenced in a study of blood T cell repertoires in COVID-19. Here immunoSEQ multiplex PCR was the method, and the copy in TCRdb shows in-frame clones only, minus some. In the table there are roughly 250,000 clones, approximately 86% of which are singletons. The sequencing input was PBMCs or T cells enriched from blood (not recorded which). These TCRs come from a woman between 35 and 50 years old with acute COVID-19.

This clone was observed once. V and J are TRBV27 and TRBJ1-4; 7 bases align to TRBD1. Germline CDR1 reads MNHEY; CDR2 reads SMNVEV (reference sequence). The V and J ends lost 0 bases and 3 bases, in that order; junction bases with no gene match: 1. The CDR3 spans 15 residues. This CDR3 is CASSLSRGSNEKLFF. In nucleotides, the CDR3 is TGTGCCAGCAGTTTATCCAGGGGGTCTAATGAAAAACTGTTTTTT.

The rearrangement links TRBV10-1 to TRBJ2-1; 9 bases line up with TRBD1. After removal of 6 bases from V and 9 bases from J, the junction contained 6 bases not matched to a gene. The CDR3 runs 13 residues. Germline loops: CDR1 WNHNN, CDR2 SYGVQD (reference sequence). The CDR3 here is CASSGTGRGEQFF. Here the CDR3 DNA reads TGCGCCAGCAGCGGGACAGGGAGAGGTGAGCAGTTCTTC.

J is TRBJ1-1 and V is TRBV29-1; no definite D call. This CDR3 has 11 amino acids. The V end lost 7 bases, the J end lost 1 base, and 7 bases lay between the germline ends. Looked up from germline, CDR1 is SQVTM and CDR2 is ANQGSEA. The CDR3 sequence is CSAGKNTEAFF. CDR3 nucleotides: TGCAGCGCCGGGAAGAACACTGAAGCTTTCTTT. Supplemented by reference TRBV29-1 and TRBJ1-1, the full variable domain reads SAVISQKPSRDICQRGTSLTIQCQVDSQVTMMFWYRQQPGQSLTLIATANQGSEATYESGFVIDKFPISRPNLTFSTLTVSNMSPEDSSIYLCSAGKNTEAFFGQGTRLTVV.